This T cell receptor beta chain was recovered during a study of CD8+ T cells in alopecia areata. Study background: Affected scalp percentage gauged treated patients' severity. The study, taken as a whole, reports: In scalp and blood during tofacitinib, many expanded lesional clones persisted. The study found higher clonality in lesional than normal scalp, especially in alopecia totalis/universalis.

The authors extracted RNA and reverse transcribed it into cDNA as the sequencing template. The table came from immunoSEQ multiplex PCR; TCRdb's copy has only in-frame clones and leaves some out. This table holds 98,000 or so clones, roughly two thirds found once. The sample's treatment: oral pan-JAK inhibitor, 5-10 mg twice daily. Note on this clone: The target antigen is unknown.

This specimen was CD8+ T cells sorted from blood, taken at week 4, from a patient treated with tofacitinib. The source is a human donor with alopecia areata.

In DNA, the CDR3 is TGTGCCAGCAGCCCAGAGTTGTTTCAAGAGACCCAGTACTTC. This codes for CASSPELFQETQYF. This chain links TRBV9 with TRBJ2-5, with D unclear. This CDR3 is 14 amino acids long. CDR1 is SGDLS and CDR2 is YYNGEE in the germline V gene. The ends were cut back, 4 bases at V and 2 bases at J, with 12 bases in the middle.